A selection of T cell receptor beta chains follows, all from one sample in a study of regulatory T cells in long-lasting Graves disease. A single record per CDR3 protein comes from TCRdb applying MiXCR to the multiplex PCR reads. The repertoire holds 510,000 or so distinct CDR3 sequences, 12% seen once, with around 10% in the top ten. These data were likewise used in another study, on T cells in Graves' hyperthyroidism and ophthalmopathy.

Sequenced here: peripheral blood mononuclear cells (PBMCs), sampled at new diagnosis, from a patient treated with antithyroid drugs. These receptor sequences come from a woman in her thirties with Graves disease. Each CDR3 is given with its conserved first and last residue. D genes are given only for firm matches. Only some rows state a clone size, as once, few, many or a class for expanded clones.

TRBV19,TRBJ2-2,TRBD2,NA,CASSMRTSGRRNTGELFF,TGTGCCAGTAGTATGCGGACTAGCGGGAGACGGAACACCGGGGAGCTGTTTTTT
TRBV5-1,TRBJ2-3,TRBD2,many,CASSLVLAGGSGDTQYF,TGCGCCAGCAGCTTGGTTCTAGCGGGAGGTTCCGGAGATACGCAGTATTTT
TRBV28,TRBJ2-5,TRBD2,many,CASTTTGLAGPPHF,TGTGCCAGCACCACGACAGGACTAGCGGGACCCCCCCACTTC
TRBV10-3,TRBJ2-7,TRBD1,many,CATKTGQGNLRGLTGEQYF,TGTGCCACAAAAACGGGACAGGGGAACCTTCGGGGACTAACTGGCGAGCAGTACTTC
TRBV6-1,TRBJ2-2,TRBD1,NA,CASSSTGGASGELFF,TGTGCCAGCAGTAGCACAGGGGGCGCTTCCGGGGAGCTGTTTTTT
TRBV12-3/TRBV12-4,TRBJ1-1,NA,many,CASKQKLTDTEAFF,TGTGCCAGCAAACAAAAACTTACAGACACTGAAGCTTTCTTT
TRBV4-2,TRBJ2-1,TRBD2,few,CASSQEPSGLHNEQFF,TGTGCCAGCAGCCAAGAACCTAGCGGACTGCACAATGAGCAGTTCTTC
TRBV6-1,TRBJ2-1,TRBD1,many,CASSAQGIVVDEQFF,TGTGCCAGCAGCGCACAGGGGATTGTCGTGGATGAGCAGTTCTTC
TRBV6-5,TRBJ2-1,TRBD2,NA,CASSYHKGLAGSEQFF,TGTGCCAGCAGTTACCATAAGGGACTAGCGGGTAGTGAGCAGTTCTTC
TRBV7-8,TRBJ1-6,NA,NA,CASSLDRALSPLHF,TGTGCCAGCAGCTTAGACAGGGCCCTTTCACCCCTCCACTTT
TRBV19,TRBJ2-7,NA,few,CASSASLQGYEQYF,TGTGCCAGCAGCGCCAGCCTCCAAGGCTACGAGCAGTACTTC
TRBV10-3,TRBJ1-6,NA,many,CAISDPVGVRDSSPLHF,TGTGCCATCAGTGACCCAGTTGGAGTAAGGGATTCCTCACCCCTCCACTTT
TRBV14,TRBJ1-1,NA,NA,CASLRGRPNTEAFF,TGTGCCAGCCTTCGGGGCAGACCGAACACTGAAGCTTTCTTT
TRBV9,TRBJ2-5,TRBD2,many,CASSGDPPAGGSSQTQYF,TGTGCCAGCAGCGGAGACCCCCCCGCGGGAGGGTCTTCGCAGACCCAGTACTTC
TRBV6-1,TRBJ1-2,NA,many,CASWGRYYGYTF,TGTGCCAGCTGGGGGCGGTACTATGGCTACACCTTC
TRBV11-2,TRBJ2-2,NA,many,CASSMGRITGELFF,TGTGCCAGCAGCATGGGACGGATCACCGGGGAGCTGTTTTTT
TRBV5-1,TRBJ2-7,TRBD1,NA,CASSFPGGYEQYF,TGTGCCAGCAGCTTCCCAGGGGGCTATGAGCAGTACTTC
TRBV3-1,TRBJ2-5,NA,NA,CASSQGRWGQGGETQYF,TGTGCCAGCAGCCAAGGACGATGGGGCCAGGGGGGAGAGACCCAGTACTTC
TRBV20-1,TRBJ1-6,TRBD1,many,CSARSTTGVNSPLHF,TGCAGTGCTCGAAGTACGACAGGGGTGAATTCACCCCTCCACTTT
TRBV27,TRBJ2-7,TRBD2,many,CASRGILAGRSEQYF,TGTGCCAGCAGGGGGATACTAGCGGGACGATCCGAGCAGTACTTC
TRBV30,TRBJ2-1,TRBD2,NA,CAWSALAGYNEQFF,TGTGCCTGGAGCGCACTAGCGGGATACAATGAGCAGTTCTTC
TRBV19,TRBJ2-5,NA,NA,CASSRRVGGAETQYF,TGTGCCAGTAGTAGGAGGGTCGGGGGCGCGGAGACCCAGTACTTC
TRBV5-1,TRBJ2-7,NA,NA,CASSYRTGEIVEQYF,TGCGCCAGCAGCTACAGGACTGGTGAGATTGTCGAGCAGTACTTC
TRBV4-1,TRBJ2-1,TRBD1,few,CASSHPDRELYNEQFF,TGCGCCAGCAGCCATCCGGACAGGGAGCTCTACAATGAGCAGTTCTTC
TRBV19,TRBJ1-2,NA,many,CASSPDYRVYGYTF,TGTGCCAGTAGCCCCGATTACAGGGTCTACGGCTACACCTTC
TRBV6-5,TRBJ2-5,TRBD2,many,CASSYAGGGGTQYF,TGTGCCAGCAGTTACGCGGGAGGAGGGGGGACCCAGTACTTC
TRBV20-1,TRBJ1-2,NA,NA,CSALRGANYGYTF,TGCAGTGCACTAAGGGGAGCTAACTATGGCTACACCTTC
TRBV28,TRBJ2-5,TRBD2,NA,CASSSTGLAWETQYF,TGTGCCAGCAGTTCAACGGGACTAGCGTGGGAGACCCAGTACTTC
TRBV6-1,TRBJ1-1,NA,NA,CASSGGDWYMNTEAFF,TGTGCCAGCAGTGGGGGTGATTGGTACATGAACACTGAAGCTTTCTTT
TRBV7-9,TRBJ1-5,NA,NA,CVSSRDRNQPQHF,TGTGTCAGCAGCCGAGACAGAAATCAGCCCCAGCATTTT
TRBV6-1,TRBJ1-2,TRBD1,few,CASAYRGDYGYTF,TGTGCCAGCGCTTACAGGGGAGACTATGGCTACACCTTC
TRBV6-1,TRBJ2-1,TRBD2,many,CASRPRGLDAEQFF,TGTGCCAGCAGGCCCAGGGGACTAGACGCTGAGCAGTTCTTC
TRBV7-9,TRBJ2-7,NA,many,CASSDAVASEQYF,TGTGCCAGCAGCGACGCGGTGGCTAGCGAGCAGTACTTC
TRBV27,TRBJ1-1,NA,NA,CANSLMRPSTEAFF,TGTGCCAACAGTTTAATGAGACCTAGCACTGAAGCTTTCTTT
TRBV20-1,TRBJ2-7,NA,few,CSAREASYYEQYF,TGCAGTGCTAGAGAGGCCAGCTACTACGAGCAGTACTTC
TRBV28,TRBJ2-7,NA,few,CASSLTHPQGEQYF,TGTGCCAGCAGTTTAACCCACCCCCAGGGAGAGCAGTACTTC
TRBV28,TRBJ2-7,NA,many,CATTIGQRAYEQYF,TGTGCCACCACGATTGGACAGAGGGCCTACGAGCAGTACTTC
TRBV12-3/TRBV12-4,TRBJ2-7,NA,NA,CASSFMAGGQYF,TGTGCCAGCAGTTTCATGGCGGGCGGGCAGTACTTC
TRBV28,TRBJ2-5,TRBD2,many,CASSPLTSGSETQYF,TGTGCCAGCAGTCCCCTCACTAGCGGGAGCGAGACCCAGTACTTC
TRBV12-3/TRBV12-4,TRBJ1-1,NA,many,CASSSPQGYTEAFF,TGTGCCAGCAGTTCCCCACAGGGATACACTGAAGCTTTCTTT
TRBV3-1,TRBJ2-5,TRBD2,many,CASSQDLSGLETQYF,TGTGCCAGCAGCCAAGATCTTAGCGGGCTAGAGACCCAGTACTTC
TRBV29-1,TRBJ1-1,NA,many,CSVHPSRTEAFF,TGCAGCGTCCACCCCTCGCGTACTGAAGCTTTCTTT
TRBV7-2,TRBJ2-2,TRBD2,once,CASSPGTKNTGELFF,TGTGCCAGCAGCCCCGGGACTAAAAACACCGGGGAGCTGTTTTTT
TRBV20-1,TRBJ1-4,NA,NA,CSARLAGEKLFF,TGCAGTGCTAGACTGGCTGGGGAAAAACTGTTTTTT
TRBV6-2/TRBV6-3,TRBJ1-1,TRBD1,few,CASSTGQGGAEAFF,TGTGCCAGCAGTACGGGACAGGGTGGGGCTGAAGCTTTCTTT